This T cell receptor beta chain stems from a study of cytomegalovirus exposure and HLA in healthy donors. Study-level background: A prior analysis found some 110 million unique TCR beta sequences from some 190 million T cells. Study-level findings and limits: Some public TCRs appeared in many individuals, while most sequences were rare. Further analysis, carried out later, found HLA-associated TCR beta chains more clonally expanded than equally common other chains.

With 60 Vbeta and 13 Jbeta primers, the PCR was carried out. Libraries were prepared by immunoSEQ multiplex PCR; TCRdb keeps only in-frame clonotypes and omits some of them. The sample lists around 150,000 clones, 78% occurring once. As for this clone: Its specificity is not known.

Sequencing was done on a sample of PBMCs. This clonotype originated in a male donor in good health and CMV-seronegative.

The CDR3 region has the DNA TGTGCCAGCAGTGTACGGGGGGCAAACACTGAAGCTTTCTTT. It encodes CASSVRGANTEAFF. V and J are TRBV2 and TRBJ1-1, with D perhaps TRBD1 (6 bases). The CDR3 runs to 14 residues. Per the germline V gene, CDR1 is SNHLY and CDR2 is FYNNEI. Trimming left V 4 bases short and J 2 bases short, with 11 bases between.